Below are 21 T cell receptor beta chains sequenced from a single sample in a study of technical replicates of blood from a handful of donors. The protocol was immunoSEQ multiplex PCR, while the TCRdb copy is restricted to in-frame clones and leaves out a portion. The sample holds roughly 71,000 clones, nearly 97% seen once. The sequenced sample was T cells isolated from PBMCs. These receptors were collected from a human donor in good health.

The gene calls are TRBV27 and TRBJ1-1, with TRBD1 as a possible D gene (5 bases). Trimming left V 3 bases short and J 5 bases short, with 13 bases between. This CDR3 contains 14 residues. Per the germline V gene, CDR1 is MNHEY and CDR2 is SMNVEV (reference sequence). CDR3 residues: CASSFPGRQTEAFF. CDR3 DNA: TGTGCCAGCAGTTTTCCAGGCCGACAGACTGAAGCTTTCTTT.

The CDR3 region has the DNA TGTGCCAGCAGCGCTAGCGGGGTCCGGGATGAGCAGTTCTTC. As protein: CASSASGVRDEQFF. The rearrangement links TRBV9 to TRBJ2-1; 9 bases are a match to TRBD2. The CDR3 runs 14 residues. The V gene end was trimmed by 3 bases and the J gene end by 8 bases; junction bases not matched to a gene: 6. Germline values: CDR1 SGDLS, CDR2 YYNGEE.

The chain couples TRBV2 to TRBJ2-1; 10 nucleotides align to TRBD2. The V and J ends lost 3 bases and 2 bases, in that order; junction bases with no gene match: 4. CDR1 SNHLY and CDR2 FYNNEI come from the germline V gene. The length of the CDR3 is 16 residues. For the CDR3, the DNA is TGTGCCAGCAGTGACCCCGGGACTAGCGCCTACAATGAGCAGTTCTTC. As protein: CASSDPGTSAYNEQFF.

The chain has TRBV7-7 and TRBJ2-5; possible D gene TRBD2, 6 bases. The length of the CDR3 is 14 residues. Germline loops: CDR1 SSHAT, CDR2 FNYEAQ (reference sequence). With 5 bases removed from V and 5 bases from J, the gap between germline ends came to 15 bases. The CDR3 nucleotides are TGTGCCAGCAGCCCCTACACCGGGAGCGAGACCCAGTACTTC. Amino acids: CASSPYTGSETQYF. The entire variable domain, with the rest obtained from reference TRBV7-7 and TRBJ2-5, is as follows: GAGVSQSPRYKVTKRGQDVTLRCDPISSHATLYWYQQALGQGPEFLTYFNYEAQPDKSGLPSDRFSAERPEGSISTLTIQRTEQRDSAMYRCASSPYTGSETQYFGPGTRLLVL.

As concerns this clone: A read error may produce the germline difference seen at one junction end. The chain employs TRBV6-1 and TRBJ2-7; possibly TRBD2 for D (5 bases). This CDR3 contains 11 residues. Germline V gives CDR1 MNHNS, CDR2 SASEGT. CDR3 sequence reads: CASSEAYSGHF. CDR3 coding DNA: TGTGCCAGCAGTGAAGCGTACAGCGGACACTTC.

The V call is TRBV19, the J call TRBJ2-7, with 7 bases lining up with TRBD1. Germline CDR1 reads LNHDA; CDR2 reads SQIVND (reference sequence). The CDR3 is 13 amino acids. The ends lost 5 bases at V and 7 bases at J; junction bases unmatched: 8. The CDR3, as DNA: TGTGCCAGTAGTCCTAGACAGGGCGGAGAGCAGTACTTC. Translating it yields CASSPRQGGEQYF.

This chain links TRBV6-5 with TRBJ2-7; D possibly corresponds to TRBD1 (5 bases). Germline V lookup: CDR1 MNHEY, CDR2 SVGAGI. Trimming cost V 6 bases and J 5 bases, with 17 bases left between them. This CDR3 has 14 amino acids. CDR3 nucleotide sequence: TGTGCCAGCAGATCTTTTCAGGGTACCCACGAGCAGTACTTC. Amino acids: CASRSFQGTHEQYF.

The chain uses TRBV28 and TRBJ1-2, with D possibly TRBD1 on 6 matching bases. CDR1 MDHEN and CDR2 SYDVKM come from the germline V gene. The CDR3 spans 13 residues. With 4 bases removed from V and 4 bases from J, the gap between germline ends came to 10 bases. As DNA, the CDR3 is TGTGCCAGCAGTTCCCTCAGGGGCTATGGCTACACCTTC. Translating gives CASSSLRGYGYTF.

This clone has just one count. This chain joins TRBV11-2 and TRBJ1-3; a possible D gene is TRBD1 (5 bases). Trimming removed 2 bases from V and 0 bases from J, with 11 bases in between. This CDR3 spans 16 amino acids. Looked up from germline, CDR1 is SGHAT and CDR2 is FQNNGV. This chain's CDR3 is CASSLIQGLSGNTIYF. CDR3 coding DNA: TGTGCCAGCAGCTTAATCCAGGGCCTCTCTGGAAACACCATATATTTT.

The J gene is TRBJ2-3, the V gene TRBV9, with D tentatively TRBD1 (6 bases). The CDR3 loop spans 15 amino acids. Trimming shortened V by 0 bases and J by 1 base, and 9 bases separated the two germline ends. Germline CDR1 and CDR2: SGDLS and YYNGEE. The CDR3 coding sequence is TGTGCCAGCAGCGTAGTTGGGGGCGGCACAGATACGCAGTATTTT. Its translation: CASSVVGGGTDTQYF. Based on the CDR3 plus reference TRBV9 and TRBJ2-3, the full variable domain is DSGVTQTPKHLITATGQRVTLRCSPRSGDLSVYWYQQSLDQGLQFLIQYYNGEERAKGNILERFSAQQFPDLHSELNLSSLELGDSALYFCASSVVGGGTDTQYFGPGTRLTVL.

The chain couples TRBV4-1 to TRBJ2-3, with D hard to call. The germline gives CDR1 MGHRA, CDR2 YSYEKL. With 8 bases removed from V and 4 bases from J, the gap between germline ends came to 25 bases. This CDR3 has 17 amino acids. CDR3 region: CASCPAGFRLNADTQYF. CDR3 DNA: TGCGCCAGCTGCCCAGCCGGTTTTCGACTCAACGCAGATACGCAGTATTTT.

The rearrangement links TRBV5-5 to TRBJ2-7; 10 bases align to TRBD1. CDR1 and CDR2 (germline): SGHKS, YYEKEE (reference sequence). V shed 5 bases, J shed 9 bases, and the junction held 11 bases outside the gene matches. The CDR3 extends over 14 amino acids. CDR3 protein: CASSSGQGTFGQYF. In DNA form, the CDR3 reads TGTGCCAGCAGTTCGGGACAGGGGACCTTCGGGCAGTACTTC.

The CDR3 here is CASSFRGRRVDTEAFF. The CDR3 coding sequence is TGTGCCAGCAGTTTTCGGGGGAGGAGAGTCGACACTGAAGCTTTCTTT. V and J are TRBV28 and TRBJ1-1; TRBD1 might be the D (5 bases). Trimming stripped 3 bases from V and 3 bases from J, with 17 bases between. Germline V gene data show CDR1 as MDHEN and CDR2 as SYDVKM. CDR3 length: 16 residues.

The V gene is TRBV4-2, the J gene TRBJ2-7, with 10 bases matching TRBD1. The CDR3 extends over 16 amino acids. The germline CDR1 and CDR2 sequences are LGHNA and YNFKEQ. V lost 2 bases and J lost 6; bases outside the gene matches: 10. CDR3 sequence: CASSQLPGQGPSEQYF. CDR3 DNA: TGTGCCAGCAGCCAATTACCGGGACAGGGGCCGTCCGAGCAGTACTTC.

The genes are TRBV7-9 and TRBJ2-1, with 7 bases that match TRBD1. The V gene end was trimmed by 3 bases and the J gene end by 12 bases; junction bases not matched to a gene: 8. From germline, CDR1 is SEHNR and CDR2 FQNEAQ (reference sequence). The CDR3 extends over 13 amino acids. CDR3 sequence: CASSLGPPGGQFF. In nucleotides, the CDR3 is TGTGCCAGCAGCTTGGGACCTCCAGGGGGGCAGTTCTTC.

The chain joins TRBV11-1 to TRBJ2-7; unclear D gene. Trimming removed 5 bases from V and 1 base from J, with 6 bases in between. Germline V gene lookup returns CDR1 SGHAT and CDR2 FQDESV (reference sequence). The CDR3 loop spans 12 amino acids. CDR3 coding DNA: TGTGCCAGCAGCCTTTCTTCCTACGAGCAGTACTTC. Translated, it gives CASSLSSYEQYF.

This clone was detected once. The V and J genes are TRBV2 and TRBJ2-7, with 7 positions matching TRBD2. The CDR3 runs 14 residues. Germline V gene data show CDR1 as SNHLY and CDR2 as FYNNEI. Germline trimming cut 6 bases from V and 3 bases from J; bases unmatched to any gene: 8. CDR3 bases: TGTGCCAGCAGGAGGGCCCGGGAGGACTACGAGCAGTACTTC. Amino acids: CASRRAREDYEQYF.

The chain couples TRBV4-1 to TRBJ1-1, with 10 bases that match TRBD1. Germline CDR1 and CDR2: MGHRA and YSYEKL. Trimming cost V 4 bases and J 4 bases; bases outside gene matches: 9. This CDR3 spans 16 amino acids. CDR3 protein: CASSPDPGQGITEAFF. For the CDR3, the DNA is TGCGCCAGCAGCCCCGACCCGGGACAGGGGATCACTGAAGCTTTCTTT.

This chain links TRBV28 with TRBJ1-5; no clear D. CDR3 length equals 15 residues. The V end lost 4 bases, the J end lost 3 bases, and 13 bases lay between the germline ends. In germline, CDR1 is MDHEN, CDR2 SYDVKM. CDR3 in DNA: TGTGCCAGCAGTTCAGGCAGTCTAAACAATCAGCCCCAGCATTTT. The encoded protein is CASSSGSLNNQPQHF.

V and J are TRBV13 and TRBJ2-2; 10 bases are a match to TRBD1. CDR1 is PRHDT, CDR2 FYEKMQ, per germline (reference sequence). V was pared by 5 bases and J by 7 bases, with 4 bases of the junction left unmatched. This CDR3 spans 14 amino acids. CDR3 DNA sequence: TGTGCCAGCAGCACGGACAGGGGGAACGGGGAGCTGTTTTTT. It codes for CASSTDRGNGELFF. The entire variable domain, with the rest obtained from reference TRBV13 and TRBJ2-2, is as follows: AAGVIQSPRHLIKEKRETATLKCYPIPRHDTVYWYQQGPGQDPQFLISFYEKMQSDKGSIPDRFSAQQFSDYHSELNMSSLELGDSALYFCASSTDRGNGELFFGEGSRLTVL.

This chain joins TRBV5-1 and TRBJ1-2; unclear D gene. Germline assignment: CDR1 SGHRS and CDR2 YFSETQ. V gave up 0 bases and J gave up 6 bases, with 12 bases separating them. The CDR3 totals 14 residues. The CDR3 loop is CASSLERGGDGYTF. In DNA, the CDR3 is TGCGCCAGCAGCTTGGAGCGGGGAGGCGATGGCTACACCTTC.